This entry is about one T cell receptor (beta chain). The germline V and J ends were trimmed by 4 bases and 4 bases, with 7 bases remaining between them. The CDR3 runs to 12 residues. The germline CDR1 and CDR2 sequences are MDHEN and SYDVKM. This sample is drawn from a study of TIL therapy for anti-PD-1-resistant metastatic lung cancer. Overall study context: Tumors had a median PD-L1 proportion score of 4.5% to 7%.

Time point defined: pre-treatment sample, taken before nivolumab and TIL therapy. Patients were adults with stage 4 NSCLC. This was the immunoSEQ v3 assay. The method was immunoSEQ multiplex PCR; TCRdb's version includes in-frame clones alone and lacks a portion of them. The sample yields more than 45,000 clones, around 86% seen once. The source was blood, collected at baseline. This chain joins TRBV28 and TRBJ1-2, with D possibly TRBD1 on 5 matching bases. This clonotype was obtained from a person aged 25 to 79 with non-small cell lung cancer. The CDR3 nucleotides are TGTGCCAGCAGTTCAGGGATCTATGGCTACACCTTC. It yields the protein CASSSGIYGYTF.